This T cell receptor beta chain emerged from a study of Ad26.COV2.S vaccination and SARS-CoV-2 variants. Profiling relied on immunoSEQ multiplex PCR, and the TCRdb table lists in-frame clones only, not all of them. The sample records about 350,000 clones, roughly 84% being singletons. CDR1 is SGHDN and CDR2 is FVKESK in the germline V gene. CDR3 length equals 15 residues. With 4 bases clipped from V and 4 bases from J, the junction kept 9 bases outside the gene matches. The treatment denotes: around 19 received Ad26.COV2.S at low or high dose, single or two shots; about 5 received placebo; per-sample allocation not given. Sample collection was performed on day 63 after the first vaccine or placebo injection.

The chain combines TRBV14 with TRBJ2-7, with 8 bases aligning to TRBD2. The source was peripheral blood, collected in a trial of Ad26.COV2.S vaccine versus placebo. This clonotype originated in a person aged 18-60 years who received the Ad26.COV2.S COVID-19 vaccine or a placebo. CDR3 in amino acids: CASSRHSGGIYEQYF. The CDR3 bases are TGTGCCAGCAGCCGGCACAGCGGGGGAATTTACGAGCAGTACTTC.